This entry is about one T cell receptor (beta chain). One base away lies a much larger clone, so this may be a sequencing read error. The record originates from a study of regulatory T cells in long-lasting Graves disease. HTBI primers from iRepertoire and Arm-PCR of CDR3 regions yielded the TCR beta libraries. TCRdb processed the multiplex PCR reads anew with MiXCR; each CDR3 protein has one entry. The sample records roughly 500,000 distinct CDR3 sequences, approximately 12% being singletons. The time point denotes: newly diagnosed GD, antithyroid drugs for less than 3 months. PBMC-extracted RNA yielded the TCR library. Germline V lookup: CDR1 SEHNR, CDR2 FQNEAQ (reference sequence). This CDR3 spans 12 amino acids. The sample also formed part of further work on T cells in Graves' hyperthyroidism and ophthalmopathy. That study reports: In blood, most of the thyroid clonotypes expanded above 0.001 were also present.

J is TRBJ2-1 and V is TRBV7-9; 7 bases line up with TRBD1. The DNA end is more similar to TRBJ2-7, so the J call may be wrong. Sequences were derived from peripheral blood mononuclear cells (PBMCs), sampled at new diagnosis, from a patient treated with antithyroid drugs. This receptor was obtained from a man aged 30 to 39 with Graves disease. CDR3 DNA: TGTGCCAGCAGCGCGGACAGGATTCAGCAGTACTTC. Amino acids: CASSADRIQQYF.